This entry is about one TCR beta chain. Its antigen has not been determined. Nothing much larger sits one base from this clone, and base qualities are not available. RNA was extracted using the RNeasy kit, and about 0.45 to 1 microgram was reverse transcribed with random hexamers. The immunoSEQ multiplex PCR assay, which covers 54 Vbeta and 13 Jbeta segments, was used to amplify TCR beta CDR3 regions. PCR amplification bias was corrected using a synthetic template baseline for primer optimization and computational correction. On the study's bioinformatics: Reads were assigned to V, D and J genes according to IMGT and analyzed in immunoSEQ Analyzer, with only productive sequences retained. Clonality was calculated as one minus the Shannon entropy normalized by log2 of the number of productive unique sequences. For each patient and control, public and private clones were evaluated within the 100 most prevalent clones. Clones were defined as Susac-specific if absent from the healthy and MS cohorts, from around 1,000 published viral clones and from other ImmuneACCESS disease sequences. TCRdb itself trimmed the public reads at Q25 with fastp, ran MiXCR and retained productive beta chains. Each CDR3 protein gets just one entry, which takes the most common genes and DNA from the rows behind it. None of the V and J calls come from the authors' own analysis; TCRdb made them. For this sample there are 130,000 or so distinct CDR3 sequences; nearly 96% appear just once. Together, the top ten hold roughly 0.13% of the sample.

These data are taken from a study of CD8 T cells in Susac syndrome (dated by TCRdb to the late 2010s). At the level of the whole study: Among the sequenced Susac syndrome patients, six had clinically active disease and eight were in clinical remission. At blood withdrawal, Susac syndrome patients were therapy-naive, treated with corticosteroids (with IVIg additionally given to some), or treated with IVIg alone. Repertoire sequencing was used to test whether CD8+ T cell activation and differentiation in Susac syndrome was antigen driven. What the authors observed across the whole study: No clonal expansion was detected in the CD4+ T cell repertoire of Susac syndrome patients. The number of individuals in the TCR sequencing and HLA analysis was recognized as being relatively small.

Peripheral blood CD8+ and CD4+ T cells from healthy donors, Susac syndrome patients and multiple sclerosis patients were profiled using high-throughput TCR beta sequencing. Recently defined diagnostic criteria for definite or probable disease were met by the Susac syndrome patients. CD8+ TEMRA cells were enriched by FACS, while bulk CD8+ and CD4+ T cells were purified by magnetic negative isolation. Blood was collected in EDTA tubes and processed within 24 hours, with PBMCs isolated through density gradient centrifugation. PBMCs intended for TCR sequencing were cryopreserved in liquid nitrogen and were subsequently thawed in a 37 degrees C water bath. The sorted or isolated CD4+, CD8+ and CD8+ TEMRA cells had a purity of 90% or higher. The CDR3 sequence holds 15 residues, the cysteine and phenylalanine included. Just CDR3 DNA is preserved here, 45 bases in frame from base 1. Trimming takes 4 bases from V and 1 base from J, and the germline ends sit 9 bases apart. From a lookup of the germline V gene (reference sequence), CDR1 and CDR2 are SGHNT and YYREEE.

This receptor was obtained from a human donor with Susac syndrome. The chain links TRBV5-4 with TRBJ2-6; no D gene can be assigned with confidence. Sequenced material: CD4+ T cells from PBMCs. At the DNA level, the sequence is TGTGCCAGCAGCGATAGGGTATCTGGGGCCAACGTCCTGACTTTC. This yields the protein CASSDRVSGANVLTF.